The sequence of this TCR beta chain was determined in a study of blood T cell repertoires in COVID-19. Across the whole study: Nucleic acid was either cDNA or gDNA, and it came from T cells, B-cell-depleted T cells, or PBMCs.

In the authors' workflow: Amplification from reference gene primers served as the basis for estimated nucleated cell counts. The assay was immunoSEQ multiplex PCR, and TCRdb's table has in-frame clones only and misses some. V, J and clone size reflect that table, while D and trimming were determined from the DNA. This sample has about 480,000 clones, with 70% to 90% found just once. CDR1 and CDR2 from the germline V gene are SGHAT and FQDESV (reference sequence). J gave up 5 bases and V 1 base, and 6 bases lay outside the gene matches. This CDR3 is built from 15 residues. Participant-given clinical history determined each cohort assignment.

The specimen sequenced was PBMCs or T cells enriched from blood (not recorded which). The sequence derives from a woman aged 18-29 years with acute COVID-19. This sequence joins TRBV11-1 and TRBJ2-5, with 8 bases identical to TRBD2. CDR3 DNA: TGTGCCAGCAGCTTAGAGAGGACTAGCTCCGAGACCCAGTACTTC. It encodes CASSLERTSSETQYF.